These T cell receptor beta chains were read from a single sample in a study of Tregs in tolerant kidney transplant recipients. Using immunoSEQ multiplex PCR, the repertoire was profiled, and TCRdb retains in-frame clones only, with some absent. The sample lists around 52,000 clones; more than 70% were seen once. Material for sequencing was CD4+ T cells from blood. The receptor set was obtained from a human donor in good health. Each CDR3 is given with its conserved first and last residue. The D gene is left open where the match is weak. The size field is filled for only some rows; it gives once, few, many or a size class.

>TRBJ2-7|TRBV6-5|.|.
CASSNFPYEQYF
TGTGCCAGCAGTAACTTTCCCTACGAGCAGTACTTC
>TRBJ1-1|TRBV5-1|TRBD1|.
CASRIKTGEIRAFF
TGCGCCAGCAGGATTAAGACAGGGGAAATTCGAGCTTTCTTT
>TRBJ1-2|TRBV11-1|.|.
CASSSITNYGYTF
TGTGCCAGCAGCTCTATCACTAACTATGGCTACACCTTC
>TRBJ1-1|TRBV19|.|.
CASRSGWEQTEAFF
TGTGCCAGTAGATCGGGTTGGGAGCAGACTGAAGCTTTCTTT
>TRBJ2-5|TRBV19|.|.
CASSVDNYQETQYF
TGTGCCAGTAGTGTGGACAACTACCAAGAGACCCAGTACTTC
>TRBJ1-5|TRBV10-3|.|medium-sized
CAIRDVQGLQHF
TGTGCCATCAGGGACGTACAGGGCCTCCAGCATTTT
>TRBJ1-2|TRBV28|.|.
CASEGSGLWGYTF
TGTGCCAGCGAGGGGAGCGGGCTATGGGGCTACACCTTC
>TRBJ1-2|TRBV18|.|many
CASSPREGDGYTF
TGTGCCAGCTCACCGCGTGAGGGAGATGGCTACACCTTC
>TRBJ1-5|TRBV19|.|.
CATKGVGQQNTNQPQHF
TGTGCCACTAAAGGGGTTGGGCAGCAGAACACTAATCAGCCCCAGCATTTT
>TRBJ1-2|TRBV29-1|TRBD1|.
CGTLRGLSSRNYGYTF
TGCGGTACTCTCAGGGGGCTATCATCACGGAACTATGGCTACACCTTC
>TRBJ2-2|TRBV4-2|.|.
CASSQTLGGFGELFF
TGTGCCAGCAGCCAAACCCTCGGGGGCTTCGGGGAGCTGTTTTTT
>TRBJ2-7|TRBV9|.|.
CASSVVGAETDEQYF
TGTGCCAGCAGCGTAGTAGGGGCTGAAACGGACGAGCAGTACTTC
>TRBJ1-2|TRBV10-3|TRBD1|.
CAISESSGTAKLANYGYTF
TGTGCCATCAGTGAGTCTTCCGGGACAGCAAAACTAGCTAACTATGGCTACACCTTC
>TRBJ2-1|TRBV4-1|TRBD2|once
CASSRLLAGGPLVYNEQFF
TGCGCCAGCAGCCGACTACTAGCGGGAGGGCCTCTAGTCTACAATGAGCAGTTCTTC
>TRBJ1-1|TRBV6-5|TRBD1|.
CASSYSQGITEAFF
TGTGCCAGCAGTTACTCACAGGGGATCACTGAAGCTTTCTTT
>TRBJ1-4|TRBV18|.|.
CASSSSGRPYEKLFF
TGTGCCAGCTCATCCTCAGGGAGACCTTATGAAAAACTGTTTTTT
>TRBJ2-7|TRBV6-6|.|.
CASRGRNQFYEQYF
TGTGCCAGCAGGGGACGGAACCAATTCTACGAGCAGTACTTC
>TRBJ2-3|TRBV7-2|.|.
CASRGLGTDTQYF
TGTGCCAGCCGAGGGTTAGGCACAGATACGCAGTATTTT
>TRBJ2-7|TRBV4-1|.|.
CASSQDGQGRYEQYF
TGCGCCAGCAGCCAAGATGGGCAGGGGAGGTACGAGCAGTACTTC
>TRBJ2-3|TRBV19|TRBD2|.
CASPRPGGPTDTQYF
TGTGCCAGCCCTAGACCGGGAGGGCCAACAGATACGCAGTATTTT
>TRBJ2-7|TRBV27|.|.
CASSQTTVYEQYF
TGTGCCAGCAGCCAGACGACAGTCTACGAGCAGTACTTC
>TRBJ1-1|TRBV5-8|.|once
CASSSGQMNTEAFF
TGTGCCAGCAGCTCAGGACAGATGAACACTGAAGCTTTCTTT
>TRBJ2-6|TRBV4-3|.|.
CASSQETALVSSGANVLTF
TGCGCCAGCAGCCAAGAGACGGCTCTCGTCAGCTCTGGGGCCAACGTCCTGACTTTC
>TRBJ1-2|TRBV4-1|.|once
CASSPRDAAKGYTF
TGCGCCAGCAGCCCACGGGACGCAGCGAAAGGCTACACCTTC
>TRBJ2-2|TRBV6-5|TRBD1|.
CASSRDRGHTGELFF
TGTGCCAGCAGCCGGGACAGGGGGCACACCGGGGAGCTGTTTTTT
>TRBJ2-1|TRBV7-3|TRBD2|.
CASSGQLAGGPGVEQFF
TGTGCCAGCAGCGGCCAACTAGCGGGAGGTCCAGGGGTAGAGCAGTTCTTC
>TRBJ2-1|TRBV7-2|.|few
CASSLDGARYNEQFF
TGTGCCAGCAGCTTGGACGGGGCCCGGTACAATGAGCAGTTCTTC
>TRBJ2-7|TRBV19|.|medium-sized
CASSIAEVPYEQYF
TGTGCCAGTAGTATAGCAGAGGTCCCCTACGAGCAGTACTTC
>TRBJ1-1|TRBV7-9|.|once
CASSSWSVRWAFF
TGTGCCAGCAGCTCCTGGTCTGTTCGATGGGCTTTCTTT
>TRBJ1-5|TRBV25-1|.|.
CASKQGNQPQHF
TGTGCCAGCAAACAGGGTAATCAGCCCCAGCATTTT
>TRBJ2-7|TRBV7-9|.|.
CASSRGVSYEQYF
TGTGCCAGCAGCAGGGGGGTTTCCTACGAGCAGTACTTC
>TRBJ1-1|TRBV5-6|.|.
CASSFTGTNTEAFF
TGTGCCAGCAGCTTCACAGGGACGAACACTGAAGCTTTCTTT
>TRBJ2-7|TRBV10-3|.|.
CAISGRGGVYEQYF
TGTGCCATCAGTGGCCGCGGAGGGGTGTACGAGCAGTACTTC
>TRBJ1-3|TRBV5-4|.|.
CASSNIQVDGNTIYF
TGTGCCAGCAGTAACATTCAGGTGGATGGAAACACCATATATTTT
>TRBJ2-3|TRBV5-1|TRBD2|.
CASSLKREWSDTQYF
TGCGCCAGCAGCTTAAAGCGGGAGTGGTCGGATACGCAGTATTTT
>TRBJ2-6|TRBV4-1|.|.
CASSQPQDVLTF
TGCGCCAGCAGCCAACCCCAGGACGTCCTGACTTTC
>TRBJ2-3|TRBV5-1|TRBD2|.
CASSSEPGLAVNTQYF
TGCGCCAGCAGCTCTGAGCCCGGACTAGCGGTTAATACGCAGTATTTT
>TRBJ2-7|TRBV7-2|TRBD2|.
CASSFGGGRYEQYF
TGTGCCAGCAGCTTTGGCGGGGGACGCTACGAGCAGTACTTC
>TRBJ2-3|TRBV5-1|.|.
CASSLAEVSTDTQYF
TGCGCCAGCAGCTTGGCCGAGGTTTCCACAGATACGCAGTATTTT
>TRBJ2-3|TRBV2|.|.
CASSERTDTQYF
TGTGCCAGCAGTGAACGCACAGATACGCAGTATTTT
>TRBJ1-1|TRBV28|.|.
CASRRSGAVEAFF
TGTGCCAGCAGACGATCAGGGGCGGTTGAAGCTTTCTTT
>TRBJ2-7|TRBV18|.|few
CASSRGQSYEQYF
TGTGCCAGCTCACGTGGACAGTCCTACGAGCAGTACTTC
>TRBJ2-5|TRBV20-1|.|once
CSGEYQETQYF
TGCAGTGGAGAGTACCAAGAGACCCAGTACTTC
>TRBJ1-1|TRBV4-2|.|.
CASSLHGQMNTEAFF
TGTGCCAGCAGCCTACATGGACAGATGAACACTGAAGCTTTCTTT
>TRBJ1-5|TRBV14|TRBD1|few
CASSQGGTANQPQHF
TGTGCCAGCAGCCAAGGGGGGACAGCAAATCAGCCCCAGCATTTT
>TRBJ2-7|TRBV18|TRBD1|.
CASSRGQGPYEQYF
TGTGCCAGCTCCCGGGGACAGGGTCCCTACGAGCAGTACTTC
>TRBJ2-5|TRBV9|.|.
CASSSSVVGETQYF
TGTGCCAGCAGCAGCTCTGTGGTGGGCGAGACCCAGTACTTC
>TRBJ2-1|TRBV30|.|.
CAWSPPVTGNEQFF
TGTGCCTGGAGTCCCCCCGTGACGGGTAATGAGCAGTTCTTC
>TRBJ2-5|TRBV6-6|.|.
CASSAWGAGKETQYF
TGTGCCAGCAGTGCATGGGGGGCGGGGAAAGAGACCCAGTACTTC
>TRBJ2-7|TRBV5-5|.|.
CASSPGPLSRTYEQYF
TGTGCCAGCAGCCCCGGCCCCCTGAGCAGGACCTACGAGCAGTACTTC
>TRBJ2-3|TRBV5-4|TRBD2|.
CASSIRTSGSSTQYF
TGTGCCAGCAGCATTCGGACTAGCGGGAGCAGTACGCAGTATTTT
>TRBJ2-1|TRBV9|.|.
CASSLTIYNEQFF
TGTGCCAGCAGCCTGACCATTTACAATGAGCAGTTCTTC
>TRBJ1-2|TRBV5-1|.|.
CASSLGGRDYGYTF
TGCGCCAGCAGCTTAGGCGGGAGAGACTATGGCTACACCTTC
>TRBJ1-5|TRBV19|.|medium-sized
CASSILSRDQPQHF
TGTGCCAGTAGTATCCTCTCAAGGGATCAGCCCCAGCATTTT
>TRBJ2-5|TRBV4-1|.|.
CASSRRGPIGETQYF
TGCGCCAGCAGCCGCAGGGGCCCCATTGGGGAGACCCAGTACTTC
>TRBJ1-5|TRBV2|.|.
CASSGQQLRNQPQHF
TGTGCCAGCAGTGGCCAACAATTGAGAAATCAGCCCCAGCATTTT
>TRBJ1-5|TRBV2|.|.
CASSEWGYSNQPQHF
TGTGCCAGCAGTGAGTGGGGGTATAGCAATCAGCCCCAGCATTTT